This T cell receptor (beta chain) was recovered during a study of blood T cell repertoires in COVID-19. The CDR3 extends over 14 amino acids. The V gene lost 10 bases and the J gene lost 7 bases, with 20 bases spanning the gap. The germline CDR1 and CDR2 sequences are MDHEN and SYDVKM. Study members were between roughly 18 and 100 years old and lived in approximately 25 US regions. Cohort allocation depended upon clinical history that participants reported. Before being deemed recovered, Cohort 3 donors had two negative PCRs, clearance, or symptom resolution. As processed by the authors: Reference gene primer amplification gave nucleated cell count estimates. Method: immunoSEQ multiplex PCR; TCRdb's copy keeps in-frame clones and lacks some. For V, J and clone size, that table is used; D and trimming come from the DNA. The sample has about 380,000 clones, roughly 87% seen once.

The chain joins TRBV28 to TRBJ1-5; D uncertain. Material: PBMCs or T cells enriched from blood (not recorded which). This clonotype originated in a woman between 25 and 40 years old who had recovered from COVID-19. Here the CDR3 DNA reads TGTGCCACCCGACTTGTTCCGACCTACCAGCCCCAGCATTTT. Translation gives CATRLVPTYQPQHF.